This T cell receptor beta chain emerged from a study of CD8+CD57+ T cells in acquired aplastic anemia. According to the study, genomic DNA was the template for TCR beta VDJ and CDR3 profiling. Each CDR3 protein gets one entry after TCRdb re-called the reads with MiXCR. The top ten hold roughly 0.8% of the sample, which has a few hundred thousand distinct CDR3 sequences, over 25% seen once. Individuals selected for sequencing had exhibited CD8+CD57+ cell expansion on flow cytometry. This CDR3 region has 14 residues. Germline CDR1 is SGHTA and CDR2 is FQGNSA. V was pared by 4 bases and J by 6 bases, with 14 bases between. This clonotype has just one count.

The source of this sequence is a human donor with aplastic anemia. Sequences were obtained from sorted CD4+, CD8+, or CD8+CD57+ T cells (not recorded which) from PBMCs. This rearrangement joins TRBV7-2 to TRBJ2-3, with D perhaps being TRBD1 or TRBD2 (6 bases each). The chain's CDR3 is CASSSPSGADTQYF. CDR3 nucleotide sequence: TGTGCCAGCAGCTCCCCGTCGGGGGCTGATACGCAGTATTTT.